The 3 T cell receptor beta chains listed next were all sequenced from one sample in a study of T cell clones after liver transplantation. Only in-frame clones appear in the TCRdb table, and some are missing; sequencing was by immunoSEQ multiplex PCR. The sample yields tens of thousands of clones, 60% to 80% seen once. The sample was CD4+ T cells from blood, taken at the 22-month timepoint. The receptor set was obtained from a human patient who received a liver transplant. The graft donor may be the source of some T cells.

The chain is built from TRBV25-1 and TRBJ2-7, with 10 bases that match TRBD1. Unmatched junction bases numbered 8, after V lost 6 bases and J lost 3 bases. The CDR3 is 15 amino acids. Germline-derived CDR1 and CDR2 are MGHDK and SYGVNS. The CDR3 nucleotides are TGTGCCAGCAGCGCCCCCGGGACAGGGGTCTACGAGCAGTACTTC. This encodes CASSAPGTGVYEQYF.

As concerns this clone: One junction end does not reproduce the germline sequence, and a read error may be involved. The rearrangement joins TRBV10-3 to TRBJ1-3; D unresolved. The CDR3 is 11 residues long. CDR1 and CDR2 (germline): ENHRY, SYGVKD. CDR3 nucleotide sequence: TGCGCGTCCGGGCGCGGAAACACCATATATTTT. This sequence encodes CASGRGNTIYF.

This clone was picked up a small number of times. V gene TRBV2 combines with J gene TRBJ2-1; D not resolved. CDR1 is SNHLY and CDR2 is FYNNEI in the germline V gene. This CDR3 region has 14 residues. V was clipped by 1 base and J by 4 bases, with 8 bases between them. For the CDR3, the DNA is TGTGCCAGCAGTGAAGGAACCCTTTACAATGAGCAGTTCTTC. Translated, it gives CASSEGTLYNEQFF. Looking up the rest from reference TRBV2 and TRBJ2-1 gives the full variable domain: EPEVTQTPSHQVTQMGQEVILRCVPISNHLYFYWYRQILGQKVEFLVSFYNNEISEKSEIFDDQFSVERPDGSNFTLKIRSTKLEDSAMYFCASSEGTLYNEQFFGPGTRLTVL.